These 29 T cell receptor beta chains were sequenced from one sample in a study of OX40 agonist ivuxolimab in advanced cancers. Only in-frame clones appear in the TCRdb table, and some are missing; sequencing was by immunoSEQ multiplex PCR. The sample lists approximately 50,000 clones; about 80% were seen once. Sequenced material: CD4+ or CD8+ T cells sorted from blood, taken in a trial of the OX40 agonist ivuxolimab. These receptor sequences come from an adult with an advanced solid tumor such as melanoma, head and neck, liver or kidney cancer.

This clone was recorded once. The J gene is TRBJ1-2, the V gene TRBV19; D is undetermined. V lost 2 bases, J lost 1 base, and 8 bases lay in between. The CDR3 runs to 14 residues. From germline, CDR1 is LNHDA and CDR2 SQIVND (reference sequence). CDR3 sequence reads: CASSILPFNYGYTF. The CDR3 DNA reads TGTGCCAGTAGTATACTCCCCTTTAACTATGGCTACACCTTC.

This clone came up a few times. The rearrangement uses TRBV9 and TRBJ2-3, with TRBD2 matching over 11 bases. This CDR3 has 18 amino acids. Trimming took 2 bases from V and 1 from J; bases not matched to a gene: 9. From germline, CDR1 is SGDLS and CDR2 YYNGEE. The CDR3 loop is CASSVDPPLAGGTDTQYF. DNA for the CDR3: TGTGCCAGCAGCGTCGACCCGCCACTAGCGGGAGGCACAGATACGCAGTATTTT.

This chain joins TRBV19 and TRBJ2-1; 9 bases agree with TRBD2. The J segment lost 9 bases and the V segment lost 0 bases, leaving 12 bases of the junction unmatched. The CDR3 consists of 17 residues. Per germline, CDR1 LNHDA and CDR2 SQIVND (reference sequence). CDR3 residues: CASSIDSSGGLHVEQFF. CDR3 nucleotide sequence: TGTGCCAGTAGTATAGATTCCAGCGGGGGGCTCCACGTTGAGCAGTTCTTC.

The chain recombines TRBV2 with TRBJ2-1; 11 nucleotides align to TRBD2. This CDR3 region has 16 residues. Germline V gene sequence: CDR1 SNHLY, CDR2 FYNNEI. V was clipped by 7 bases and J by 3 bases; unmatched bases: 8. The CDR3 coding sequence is TGTGCCAGCAACCTAGGGGGACTAGCGGACTACAATGAGCAGTTCTTC. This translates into CASNLGGLADYNEQFF.

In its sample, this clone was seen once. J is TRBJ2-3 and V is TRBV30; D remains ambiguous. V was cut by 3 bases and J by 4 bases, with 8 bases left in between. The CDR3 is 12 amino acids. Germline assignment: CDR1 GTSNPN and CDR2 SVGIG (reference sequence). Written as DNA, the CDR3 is TGTGCCTGGAGGGGTGGCGCAGATACGCAGTATTTT. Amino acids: CAWRGGADTQYF.

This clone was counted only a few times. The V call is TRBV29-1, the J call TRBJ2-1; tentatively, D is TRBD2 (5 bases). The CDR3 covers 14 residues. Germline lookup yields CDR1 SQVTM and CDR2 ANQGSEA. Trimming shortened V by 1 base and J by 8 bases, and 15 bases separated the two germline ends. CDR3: CSVEGGRGFDEQFF. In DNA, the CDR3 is TGCAGCGTTGAAGGAGGGAGAGGTTTCGATGAGCAGTTCTTC.

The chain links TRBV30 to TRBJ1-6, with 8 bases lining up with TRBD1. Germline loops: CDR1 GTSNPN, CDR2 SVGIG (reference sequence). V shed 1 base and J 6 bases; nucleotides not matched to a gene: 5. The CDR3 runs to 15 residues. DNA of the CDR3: TGTGCCTGGAGTGAGGGACAGGCCAGTAATTCACCCCTCCACTTT. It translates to CAWSEGQASNSPLHF.

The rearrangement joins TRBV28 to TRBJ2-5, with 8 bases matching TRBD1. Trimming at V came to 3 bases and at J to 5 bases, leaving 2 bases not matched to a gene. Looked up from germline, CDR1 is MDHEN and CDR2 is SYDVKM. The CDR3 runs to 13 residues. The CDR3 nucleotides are TGTGCCAGCAGTTTGGGACAGGCGGAGACCCAGTACTTC. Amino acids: CASSLGQAETQYF.

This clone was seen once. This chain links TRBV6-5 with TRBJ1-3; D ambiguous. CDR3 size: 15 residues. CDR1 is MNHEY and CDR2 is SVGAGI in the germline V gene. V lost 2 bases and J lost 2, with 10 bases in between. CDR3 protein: CASSYSPLPGNTIYF. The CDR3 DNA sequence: TGTGCCAGCAGTTACAGTCCTCTCCCTGGAAACACCATATATTTT.

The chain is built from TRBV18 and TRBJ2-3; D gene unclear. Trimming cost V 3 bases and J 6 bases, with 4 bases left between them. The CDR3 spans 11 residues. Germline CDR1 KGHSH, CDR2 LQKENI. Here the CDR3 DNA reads TGTGCCAGCTCACCTTCGGATACGCAGTATTTT. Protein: CASSPSDTQYF.

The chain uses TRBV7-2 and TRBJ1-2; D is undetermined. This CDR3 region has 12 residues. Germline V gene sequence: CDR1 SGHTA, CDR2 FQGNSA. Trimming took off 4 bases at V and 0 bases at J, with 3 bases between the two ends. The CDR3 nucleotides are TGTGCCAGCAGCTACACTAACTATGGCTACACCTTC. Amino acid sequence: CASSYTNYGYTF.

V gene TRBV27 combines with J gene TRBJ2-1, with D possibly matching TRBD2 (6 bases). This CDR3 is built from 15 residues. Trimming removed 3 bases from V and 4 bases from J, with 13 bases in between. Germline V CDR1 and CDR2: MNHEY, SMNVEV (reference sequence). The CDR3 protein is CASSLAGGPYNEQFF. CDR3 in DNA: TGTGCCAGCAGTTTGGCAGGAGGGCCTTACAATGAGCAGTTCTTC.

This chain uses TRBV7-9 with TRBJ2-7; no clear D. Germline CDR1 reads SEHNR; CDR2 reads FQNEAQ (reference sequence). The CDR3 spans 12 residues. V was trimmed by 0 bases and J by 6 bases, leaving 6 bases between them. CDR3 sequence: CASSLAGLEQYF. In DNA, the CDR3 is TGTGCCAGCAGCTTAGCGGGTCTCGAGCAGTACTTC.

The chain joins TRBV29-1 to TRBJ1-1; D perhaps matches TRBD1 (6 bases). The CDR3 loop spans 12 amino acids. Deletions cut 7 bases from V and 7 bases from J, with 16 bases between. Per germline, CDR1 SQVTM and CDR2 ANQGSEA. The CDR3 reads CSARVGGLEAFF. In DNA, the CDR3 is TGCAGCGCCAGAGTGGGGGGCCTTGAAGCTTTCTTT.

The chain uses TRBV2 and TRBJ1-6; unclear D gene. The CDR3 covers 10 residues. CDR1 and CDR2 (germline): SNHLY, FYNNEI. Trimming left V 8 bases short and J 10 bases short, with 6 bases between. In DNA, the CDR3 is TGTGCCAGCGGGAGCTCACCCCTCCACTTT. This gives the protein CASGSSPLHF.

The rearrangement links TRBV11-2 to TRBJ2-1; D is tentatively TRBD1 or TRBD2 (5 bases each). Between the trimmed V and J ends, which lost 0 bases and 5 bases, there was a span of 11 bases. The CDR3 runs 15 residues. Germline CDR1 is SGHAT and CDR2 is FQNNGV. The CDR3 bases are TGTGCCAGCAGCTTAGAAGAGGGGATTGACAATGAGCAGTTCTTC. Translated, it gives CASSLEEGIDNEQFF.

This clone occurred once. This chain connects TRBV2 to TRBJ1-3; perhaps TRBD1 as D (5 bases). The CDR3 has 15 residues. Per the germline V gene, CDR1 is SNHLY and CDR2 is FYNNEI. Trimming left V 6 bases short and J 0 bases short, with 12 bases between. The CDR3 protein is CASRGTAFSGNTIYF. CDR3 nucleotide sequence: TGTGCCAGCAGGGGGACTGCCTTCTCTGGAAACACCATATATTTT.

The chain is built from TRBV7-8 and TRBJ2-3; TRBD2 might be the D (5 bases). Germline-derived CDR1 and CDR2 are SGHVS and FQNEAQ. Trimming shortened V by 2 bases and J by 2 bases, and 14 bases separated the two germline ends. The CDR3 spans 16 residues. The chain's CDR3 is CASSLRAGEYTDTQYF. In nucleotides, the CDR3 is TGTGCCAGCAGCTTACGGGCCGGGGAATACACAGATACGCAGTATTTT. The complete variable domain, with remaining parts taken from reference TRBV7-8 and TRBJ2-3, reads GAGVSQSPRYKVAKRGQDVALRCDPISGHVSLFWYQQALGQGPEFLTYFQNEAQLDKSGLPSDRFFAERPEGSVSTLKIQRTQQEDSAVYLCASSLRAGEYTDTQYFGPGTRLTVL.

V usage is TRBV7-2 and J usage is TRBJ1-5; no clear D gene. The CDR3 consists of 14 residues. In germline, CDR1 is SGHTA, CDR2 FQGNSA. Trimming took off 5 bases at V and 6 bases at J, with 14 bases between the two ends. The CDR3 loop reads CASSLRDTGQPQHF. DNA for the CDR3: TGTGCCAGCAGCCTAAGGGATACCGGTCAGCCCCAGCATTTT.

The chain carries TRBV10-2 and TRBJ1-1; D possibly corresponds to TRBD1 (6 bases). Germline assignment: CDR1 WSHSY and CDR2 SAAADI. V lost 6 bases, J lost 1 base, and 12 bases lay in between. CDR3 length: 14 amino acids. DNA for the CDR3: TGCGCCAGCAGACTGGGACAAGAGAACACTGAAGCTTTCTTT. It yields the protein CASRLGQENTEAFF.

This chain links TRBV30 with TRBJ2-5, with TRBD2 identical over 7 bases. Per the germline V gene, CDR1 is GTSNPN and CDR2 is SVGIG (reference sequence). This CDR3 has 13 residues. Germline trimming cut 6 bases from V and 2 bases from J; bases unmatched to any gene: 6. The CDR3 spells CACPGAGQETQYF. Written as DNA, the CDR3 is TGTGCCTGCCCGGGAGCGGGGCAAGAGACCCAGTACTTC.

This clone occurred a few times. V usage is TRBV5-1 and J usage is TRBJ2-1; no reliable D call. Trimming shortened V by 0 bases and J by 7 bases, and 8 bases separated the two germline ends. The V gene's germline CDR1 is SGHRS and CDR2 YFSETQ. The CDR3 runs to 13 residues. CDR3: CASSLGDNNEQFF. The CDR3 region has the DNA TGCGCCAGCAGCTTGGGTGACAATAATGAGCAGTTCTTC.

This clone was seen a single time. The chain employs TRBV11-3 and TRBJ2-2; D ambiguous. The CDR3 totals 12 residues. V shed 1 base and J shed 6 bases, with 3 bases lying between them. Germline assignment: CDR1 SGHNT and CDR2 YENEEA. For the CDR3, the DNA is TGTGCCAGCAGCTTAGTAGCCGGGGAGCTGTTTTTT. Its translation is CASSLVAGELFF.

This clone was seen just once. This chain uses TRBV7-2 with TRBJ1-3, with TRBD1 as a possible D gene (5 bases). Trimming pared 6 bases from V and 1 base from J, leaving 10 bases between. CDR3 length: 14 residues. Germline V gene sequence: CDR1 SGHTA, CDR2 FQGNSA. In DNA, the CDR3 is TGTGCCAGCAGAGCCGGGACTTCTGGAAACACCATATATTTT. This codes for CASRAGTSGNTIYF.

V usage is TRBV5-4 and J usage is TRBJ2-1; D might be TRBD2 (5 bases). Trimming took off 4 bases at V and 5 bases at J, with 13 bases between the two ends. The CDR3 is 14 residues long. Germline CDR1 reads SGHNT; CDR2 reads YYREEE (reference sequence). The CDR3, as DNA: TGTGCCAGCAGCCTGAAGGACTCTCACAATGAGCAGTTCTTC. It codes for CASSLKDSHNEQFF.

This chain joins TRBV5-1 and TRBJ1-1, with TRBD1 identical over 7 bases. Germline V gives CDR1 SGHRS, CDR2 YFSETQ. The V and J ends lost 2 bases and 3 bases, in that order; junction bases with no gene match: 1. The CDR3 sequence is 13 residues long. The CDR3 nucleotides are TGCGCCAGCAGCTTTCAGGGGGACACTGAAGCTTTCTTT. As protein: CASSFQGDTEAFF.

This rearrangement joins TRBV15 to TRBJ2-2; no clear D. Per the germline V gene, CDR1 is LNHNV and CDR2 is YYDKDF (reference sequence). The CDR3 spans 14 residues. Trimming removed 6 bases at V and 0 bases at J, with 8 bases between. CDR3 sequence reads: CATRVDTNTGELFF. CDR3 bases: TGTGCCACCAGAGTTGACACGAACACCGGGGAGCTGTTTTTT.

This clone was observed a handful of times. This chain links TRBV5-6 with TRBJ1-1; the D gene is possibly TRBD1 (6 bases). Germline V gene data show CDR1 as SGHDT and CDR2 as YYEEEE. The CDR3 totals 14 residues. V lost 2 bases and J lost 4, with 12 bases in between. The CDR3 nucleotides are TGTGCCAGCAGCTTATGGGGGGCGAGCACTGAAGCTTTCTTT. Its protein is CASSLWGASTEAFF.

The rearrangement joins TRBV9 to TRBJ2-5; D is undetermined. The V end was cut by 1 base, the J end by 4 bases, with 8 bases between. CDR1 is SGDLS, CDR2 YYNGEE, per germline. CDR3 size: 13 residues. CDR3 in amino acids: CASSVKPRETQYF. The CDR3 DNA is TGTGCCAGCAGCGTAAAACCCCGAGAGACCCAGTACTTC.